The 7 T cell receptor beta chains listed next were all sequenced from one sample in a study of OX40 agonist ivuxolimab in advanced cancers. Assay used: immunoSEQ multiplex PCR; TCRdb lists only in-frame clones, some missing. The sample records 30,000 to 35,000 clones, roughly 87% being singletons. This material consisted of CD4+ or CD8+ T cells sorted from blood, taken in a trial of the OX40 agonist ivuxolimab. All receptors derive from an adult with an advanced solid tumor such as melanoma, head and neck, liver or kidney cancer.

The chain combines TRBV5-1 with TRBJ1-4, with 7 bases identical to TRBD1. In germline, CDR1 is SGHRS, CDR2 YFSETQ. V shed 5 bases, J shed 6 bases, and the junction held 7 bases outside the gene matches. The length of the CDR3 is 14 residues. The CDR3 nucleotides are TGCGCCAGCAGGTCCGGGACAGAATATGAAAAACTGTTTTTT. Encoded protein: CASRSGTEYEKLFF.

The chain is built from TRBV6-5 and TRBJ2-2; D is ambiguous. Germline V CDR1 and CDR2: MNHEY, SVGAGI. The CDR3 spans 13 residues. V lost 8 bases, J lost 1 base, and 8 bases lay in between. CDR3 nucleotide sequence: TGTGCCAGCGTCCCTCAGAACACCGGGGAGCTGTTTTTT. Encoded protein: CASVPQNTGELFF.

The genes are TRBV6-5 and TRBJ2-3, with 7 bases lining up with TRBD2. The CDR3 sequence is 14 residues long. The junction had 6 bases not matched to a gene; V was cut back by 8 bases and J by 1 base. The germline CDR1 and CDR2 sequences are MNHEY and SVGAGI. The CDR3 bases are TGTGCCAGCTCCCTGGGGGGGGGCACAGATACGCAGTATTTT. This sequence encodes CASSLGGGTDTQYF.

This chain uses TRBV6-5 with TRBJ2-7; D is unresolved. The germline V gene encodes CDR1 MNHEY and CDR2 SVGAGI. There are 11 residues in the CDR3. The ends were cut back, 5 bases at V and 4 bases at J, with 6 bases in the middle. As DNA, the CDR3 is TGTGCCAGCAGTCCTCAATACGAGCAGTACTTC. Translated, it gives CASSPQYEQYF.

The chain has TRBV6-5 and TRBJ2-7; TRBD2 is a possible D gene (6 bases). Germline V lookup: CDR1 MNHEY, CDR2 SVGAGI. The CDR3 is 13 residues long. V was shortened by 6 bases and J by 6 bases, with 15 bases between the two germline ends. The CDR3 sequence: CASSATGGPEQYF. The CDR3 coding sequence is TGTGCCAGCAGCGCGACCGGGGGTCCCGAGCAGTACTTC.

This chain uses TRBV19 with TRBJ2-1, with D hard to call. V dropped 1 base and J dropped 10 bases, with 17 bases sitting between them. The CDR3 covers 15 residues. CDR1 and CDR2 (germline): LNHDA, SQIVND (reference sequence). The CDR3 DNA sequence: TGTGCCAGTAGTATAGCTGGGCGCAGCCTAGGCGAGCAGTTCTTC. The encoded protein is CASSIAGRSLGEQFF.

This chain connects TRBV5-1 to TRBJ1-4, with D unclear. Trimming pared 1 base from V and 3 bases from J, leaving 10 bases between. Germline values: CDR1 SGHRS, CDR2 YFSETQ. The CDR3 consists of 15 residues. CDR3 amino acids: CASSLNDMANEKLFF. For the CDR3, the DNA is TGCGCCAGCAGCTTGAACGACATGGCTAATGAAAAACTGTTTTTT.